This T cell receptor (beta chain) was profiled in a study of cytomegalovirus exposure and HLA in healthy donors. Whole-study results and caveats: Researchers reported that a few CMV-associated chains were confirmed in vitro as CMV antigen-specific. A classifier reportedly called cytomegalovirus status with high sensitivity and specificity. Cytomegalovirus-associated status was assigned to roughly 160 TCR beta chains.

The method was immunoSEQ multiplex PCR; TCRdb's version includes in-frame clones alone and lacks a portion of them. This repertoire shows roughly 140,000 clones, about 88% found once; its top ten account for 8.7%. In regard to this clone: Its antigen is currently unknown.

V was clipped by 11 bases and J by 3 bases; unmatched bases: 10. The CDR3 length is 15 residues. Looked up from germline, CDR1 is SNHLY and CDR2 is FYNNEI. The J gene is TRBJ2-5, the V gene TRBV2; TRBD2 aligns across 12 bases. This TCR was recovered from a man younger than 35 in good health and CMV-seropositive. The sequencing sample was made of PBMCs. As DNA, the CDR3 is TGTGCCGGGAAAGAAAGACTAGCGGGGGAAGAGACCCAGTACTTC. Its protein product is CAGKERLAGEETQYF.